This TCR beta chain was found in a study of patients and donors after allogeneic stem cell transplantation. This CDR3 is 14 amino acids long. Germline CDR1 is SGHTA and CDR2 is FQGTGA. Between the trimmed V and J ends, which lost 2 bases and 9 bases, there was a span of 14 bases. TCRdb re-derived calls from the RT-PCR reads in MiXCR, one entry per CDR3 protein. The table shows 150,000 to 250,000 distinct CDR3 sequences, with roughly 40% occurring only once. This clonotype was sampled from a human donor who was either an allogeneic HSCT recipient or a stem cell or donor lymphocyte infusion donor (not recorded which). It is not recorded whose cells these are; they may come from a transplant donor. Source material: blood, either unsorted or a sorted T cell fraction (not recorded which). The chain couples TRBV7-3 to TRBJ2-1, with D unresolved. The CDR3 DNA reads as TGTGCCAGCAGCTTACAATTACGGGCGACTGAGCAGTTCTTC. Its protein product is CASSLQLRATEQFF.